The 3 T cell receptor beta chains given below trace back to one sample, sequenced in a study of technical replicates of blood from a handful of donors. Clones were read by immunoSEQ multiplex PCR, and TCRdb kept only the in-frame ones, dropping some. The sample includes approximately 84,000 clones, about 98% of them seen just once. Specimen: T cells isolated from PBMCs. The receptors come from a human donor in good health.

This chain joins TRBV7-6 and TRBJ2-5, with D perhaps matching TRBD1 (6 bases). V was clipped by 5 bases and J by 4 bases, with 17 bases between them. CDR3 length equals 15 residues. Germline CDR1 and CDR2: SGHVS and FNYEAQ. The CDR3 bases are TGTGCCAGCAGCCTGGGGGCCGAGGAACCAGAGACCCAGTACTTC. It codes for CASSLGAEEPETQYF.

J is TRBJ1-1 and V is TRBV6-5; 8 bases match TRBD1. J was trimmed by 4 bases and V by 5 bases; bases with no gene match: 6. This CDR3 comprises 14 residues. Germline V CDR1 and CDR2: MNHEY, SVGAGI. The CDR3 coding sequence is TGTGCCAGCAGTCTCACAGGGGGTCCCACTGAAGCTTTCTTT. This encodes CASSLTGGPTEAFF.

V gene TRBV6-4 combines with J gene TRBJ2-7, with 8 bases aligning to TRBD1. The J segment lost 0 bases and the V segment lost 0 bases, leaving 10 bases of the junction unmatched. Germline V gene data show CDR1 as MRHNA and CDR2 as SNTAGT. The CDR3 totals 18 residues. This CDR3 reads CASSDSTQPGTGSYEQYF. The CDR3 DNA is TGTGCCAGCAGTGACTCGACTCAGCCCGGGACAGGCTCCTACGAGCAGTACTTC.